The 10 T cell receptor beta chains below were found in one sample sequenced in a study of tumor-infiltrating lymphocytes in primary liver carcinoma. Co-extraction of both nucleic acids (RNA and DNA) used roughly 18-32 mg of unsorted bulk tissue. Using a constant-region primer together with ProtoScript II reverse transcriptase, TCR beta cDNA was made from approximately 0.55 ug of total RNA. Libraries for TCR beta were built through three nested multiplex PCR rounds, which together made up a slightly modified ARM-PCR procedure. TRBV1-TRBV30 forward and Cbeta reverse primers drove the first two roughly 10-cycle rounds. Each CDR3 protein gets one entry after TCRdb re-called the multiplex PCR reads with MiXCR. The data show approximately 110,000 distinct CDR3 sequences, around 64% seen once. The sample comprised liver tumor tissue from sampling region 3. Subset defined: tumor region T3, left-lateral pole. These receptors all stem from a woman aged 55-69 years with primary liver carcinoma and hepatitis B virus infection.

Worth noting for this clonotype: One end of the junction does not line up with germline, which may come from a read error. V and J are TRBV12-3 or TRBV12-4 and TRBJ1-2, with no clear D. The CDR3 has 12 amino acids. This CDR3 is CASSFHGDGYIF. Here the CDR3 DNA reads TGTGCCAGCAGTTTCCACGGGGATGGCTACATCTTC.

Many counts were recorded for this clonotype. V is TRBV12-3 or TRBV12-4 and J is TRBJ1-5; 7 nucleotides match TRBD1. The CDR3 has 14 residues. V dropped 6 bases and J dropped 4; count of bases not matched to a gene: 6. The CDR3 here is CASRPGQLNQPQHF. As DNA, the CDR3 is TGTGCCAGCAGGCCGGGACAGCTTAATCAGCCCCAGCATTTT.

V gene TRBV2 combines with J gene TRBJ2-1, with D unclear. The CDR3 is 12 residues long. In germline, CDR1 is SNHLY, CDR2 FYNNEI. With 1 base removed from V and 6 bases from J, the gap between germline ends came to 4 bases. As DNA, the CDR3 is TGTGCCAGCAGTGAAGGGGCCAATGAGCAGTTCTTC. It specifies CASSEGANEQFF. The whole variable domain, remainder taken from reference TRBV2 and TRBJ2-1, is EPEVTQTPSHQVTQMGQEVILRCVPISNHLYFYWYRQILGQKVEFLVSFYNNEISEKSEIFDDQFSVERPDGSNFTLKIRSTKLEDSAMYFCASSEGANEQFFGPGTRLTVL.

On this clonotype itself: A much bigger clone sits one base away, suggesting this may be a read error. This chain connects TRBV6-1 to TRBJ2-7; D unclear. This CDR3 has 15 amino acids. Germline CDR1 MNHNS, CDR2 SASEGT. The chain's CDR3 is CASNEGKTPAREQYF. The CDR3 nucleotides are TGTGCCAGCAATGAAGGAAAGACCCCTGCCCGGGAGCAGTACTTC.

Regarding this clonotype: This CDR3 is missing its conserved last phenylalanine or tryptophan, likely due to a read error. The DNA is left out, because the CDR3 cannot be placed on it with certainty; the CDR3 is given as TCRdb lists it. The chain couples TRBV11-2 to TRBJ2-1; whether TRBD2, the table's D call, matches the DNA was not checked. The germline gives CDR1 SGHAT, CDR2 FQNNGV. The CDR3 length is 14 residues, termini included. The CDR3 sequence: CASSPDSRYRERFI.

This clonotype was observed a few times. The chain combines TRBV28 with TRBJ2-1; the match to TRBD2 covers 8 bases. CDR1 and CDR2 from the germline V gene are MDHEN and SYDVKM. J lost 12 bases, V lost 6 bases, and 1 base had no gene match. This CDR3 is 10 amino acids long. The CDR3 DNA reads as TGTGCCAGCAGCGGGGGGGGGCAGTTCTTC. Encoded protein: CASSGGGQFF. Together with reference TRBV28 and TRBJ2-1, the CDR3 gives the full variable domain: DVKVTQSSRYLVKRTGEKVFLECVQDMDHENMFWYRQDPGLGLRLIYFSYDVKMKEKGDIPEGYSVSREKKERFSLILESASTNQTSMYLCASSGGGQFFGPGTRLTVL.

As concerns this clonotype: An end of the junction differs from the germline gene, which may be a read error. The chain combines TRBV11-2 with TRBJ2-7; D could derive from TRBD1 or TRBD2 (6 bases each). The CDR3 covers 14 residues. The germline CDR1 and CDR2 sequences are SGHAT and FQNNGV. The CDR3 region is CASSPPGGYYEQYF. The CDR3 nucleotides are TGTGCTAGCAGCCCTCCCGGGGGCTACTACGAACAGTACTTC.

The chain employs TRBV12-3 or TRBV12-4 and TRBJ1-5; possibly TRBD1 for D (5 bases). There are 15 residues in the CDR3. V was pared by 1 base and J by 9 bases, with 16 bases between. This CDR3 reads CASSLVGQGGRPQHF. In DNA, the CDR3 is TGTGCCAGCAGTTTAGTGGGGCAGGGCGGTCGGCCCCAGCATTTT.

This clonotype was detected ten times or more. The chain links TRBV28 to TRBJ2-2; D remains ambiguous. Trimming cost V 3 bases and J 1 base, with 9 bases left between them. The CDR3 length is 15 residues. Germline CDR1 and CDR2: MDHEN and SYDVKM. Here the CDR3 DNA reads TGTGCCAGCAGTTTTGCTCGTGTGAACACCGGGGAGCTGTTTTTT. Encoded protein: CASSFARVNTGELFF.

In the case of this clonotype: Mismatch with germline at one junction end may stem from a read error. The chain is built from TRBV11-2 and TRBJ2-5; a possible D gene is TRBD2 (6 bases). The CDR3 loop spans 17 amino acids. Germline V gives CDR1 SGHAT, CDR2 FQNNGV. CDR3 residues: CASSASLTNGSRETQYF. The DNA of the CDR3 is TGTGCCAGCAGCGCTTCGTTGACTAACGGGAGTAGGGAGACCCAATACTTC.